This TCR beta chain is from a study of human T cells and chemical hapten exposure. Study-wide context: Patients got weekly scalp diphenylcyclopropenone doses over the roughly 24-week study. Upper-back patch tests with 0.01% DPC were read at 6 days. TCR yield per sample varied, mainly due to pooled library volumes.

The time point is: pre-sensitization, week 0. Treatment reported: therapeutic diphenylcyclopropenone sensitization with weekly scalp DPC. Total RNA was isolated from unfractionated whole blood. TCRdb recomputed calls from the RACE reads with MiXCR, one row per CDR3 protein. The data contain 150,000 to 200,000 distinct CDR3 sequences, approximately 29% of them singletons. J lost 4 bases, V lost 1 base, and 3 bases had no gene match. The length of the CDR3 is 15 residues. Germline assignment: CDR1 SGDLS and CDR2 YYNGEE. V gene TRBV9 combines with J gene TRBJ2-5; 11 nucleotides line up with TRBD2. The sequences come from whole blood, collected in connection with sensitization to the hapten diphenylcyclopropenone (DPC). This TCR was recovered from a woman aged 30 to 39 with alopecia areata. Some clones in this sample may be carry-over from other donors' samples. This CDR3 is CASSVLAGGPETQYF. CDR3 DNA sequence: TGTGCCAGCAGCGTATTAGCGGGAGGGCCAGAGACCCAGTACTTC. Full variable domain (remainder filled in from reference TRBV9 and TRBJ2-5): DSGVTQTPKHLITATGQRVTLRCSPRSGDLSVYWYQQSLDQGLQFLIQYYNGEERAKGNILERFSAQQFPDLHSELNLSSLELGDSALYFCASSVLAGGPETQYFGPGTRLLVL.